The T cell receptor beta chain under discussion was sequenced for a study of beta chain features in type 1 diabetes. It was one heparinised blood draw, averaging about 110 mL, that each donor gave. As every portion of the isolated RNA was reverse transcribed, the sequencing read expressed TCRB transcripts. Repertoires were generated with immunoSEQ multiplex PCR, while TCRdb's copy carries only in-frame clones and drops some. The top ten clones hold 4% of a sample with 240,000 or so clones, less than 35% of them seen once. Whole-study results and caveats: TCRB repertoires of naive, central memory and Treg cells appeared more similar among patients than among healthy donors.

Comment on this clone: Its target is unknown. Within the sample, other DNA sequences also encode this same CDR3.

Sequencing was done on a sample of central memory CD4+ T cells from blood. The sequence derives from a man younger than 45 in good health.

The CDR3 region has the DNA TGTGCCAGCAGTCAGGGGAACTATGGCTACACCTTC. It yields the protein CASSQGNYGYTF. V gene TRBV25-1 combines with J gene TRBJ1-2, with D possibly TRBD1 on 6 matching bases. V lost 5 bases to trimming and J lost 2 bases, with 6 bases between them. The V gene's germline CDR1 is MGHDK and CDR2 SYGVNS. This CDR3 has 12 amino acids.